Reported below is one TCR beta chain. Positively selected for CCR7, the CD45RO-negative cells used as naive CD8 cells excluded terminally differentiated effector memory CD45RA+ cells. This record belongs to a study of shared clonotypes between healthy human individuals. Germline V gene sequence: CDR1 MDHEN, CDR2 SYDVKM. The CDR3 is made up of 15 amino acids. Trimming took 3 bases from V and 3 from J, leaving 12 bases between them. Produced via immunoSEQ multiplex PCR; TCRdb's table is partial and in-frame only. Among fewer than 800,000 clones listed, about 90% were seen once. V and J are TRBV28 and TRBJ1-5, with D perhaps TRBD1 (5 bases). The sample was naive CD8+ T cells sorted from blood. This TCR derives from a man aged 25-45 years in good health. CDR3: CASSLSREVNQPQHF. CDR3 in DNA: TGTGCCAGCAGTTTGAGCAGGGAGGTCAATCAGCCCCAGCATTTT. Combining the CDR3 with reference TRBV28 and TRBJ1-5 gives the whole variable domain DVKVTQSSRYLVKRTGEKVFLECVQDMDHENMFWYRQDPGLGLRLIYFSYDVKMKEKGDIPEGYSVSREKKERFSLILESASTNQTSMYLCASSLSREVNQPQHFGDGTRLSIL.